Listed below are T cell receptor beta chains from one sample, sequenced in a study of vaccination effects on CD4 cells after COVID-19. These receptors lack a known antigen. The protocol was immunoSEQ multiplex PCR, while the TCRdb copy is restricted to in-frame clones and leaves out a portion. This table has under 40,000 clones, 70% to 85% appearing once. Sequenced here: CD4+ T cells from PBMCs cultured with HCoV-NL63 spike peptides, sampled after COVID-19 vaccination. These receptors all come from a human donor who received a COVID-19 vaccine. Some clones in this sample may be carry-over from other donors' samples. The CDR3 runs from the conserved cysteine through the conserved F or W. The D gene is left open where the match is weak. Rows give clone size only sometimes, using once, few, many, or a class for an expanded clone.

NA	TRBV18	once	TRBJ2-2	TGTGCCAGCTCACCGGCAGGGCGAGGCACCGGGGAGCTGTTTTTT	CASSPAGRGTGELFF
NA	TRBV25-1	NA	TRBJ1-2	TGTGCCAGCAGCCCCGTGGGGGGGTATGGCTACACCTTC	CASSPVGGYGYTF
TRBD1	TRBV27	NA	TRBJ1-5	TGTGCCAGCAGTTTTCGCAGGGGGCATCAGCCCCAGCATTTT	CASSFRRGHQPQHF
TRBD1	TRBV6-1	once	TRBJ2-3	TGTGCCAGCAGTGAAAGTTACAGGGGGTTTGGAGATACGCAGTATTTT	CASSESYRGFGDTQYF
NA	TRBV7-9	NA	TRBJ1-5	TGTGCCAGCAGCTTAGGGGCTCGGGATCGCAGCAATCAGCCCCAGCATTTT	CASSLGARDRSNQPQHF
TRBD1	TRBV7-2	NA	TRBJ2-1	TGTGCCAGCACCCGCACAGGGGGCGCTTTCAATGAGCAGTTCTTC	CASTRTGGAFNEQFF
TRBD1	TRBV19	NA	TRBJ1-2	TGTGCCAGTAGTATGCTCGGGACAGGGGCTAACTATGGCTACACCTTC	CASSMLGTGANYGYTF
NA	TRBV5-1	NA	TRBJ1-1	TGCGCCAGCAGCTTGGTGGCAGCGGAGACTGAAGCTTTCTTT	CASSLVAAETEAFF
TRBD1	TRBV6-2/TRBV6-3	NA	TRBJ2-1	TGTGCCAGCAGTCCCCCGGACAGGGGAGGTAATGAGCAGTTCTTC	CASSPPDRGGNEQFF
NA	TRBV5-1	NA	TRBJ2-1	TGCGCCAGCAGCTTAGAGGGAAGCACCTACAATGAGCAGTTCTTC	CASSLEGSTYNEQFF
TRBD1	TRBV5-8	NA	TRBJ1-5	TGTGCCAGCAGCTCACACAGGGGTGATCAGCCCCAGCATTTT	CASSSHRGDQPQHF
NA	TRBV18	NA	TRBJ2-5	TGTGCCAGCTCGGACGGTGGGGTATGGGAGACCCAGTACTTC	CASSDGGVWETQYF
NA	TRBV30	NA	TRBJ1-1	TGTGCCTGGAGTAGACAGGCGACCACTGAAGCTTTCTTT	CAWSRQATTEAFF
TRBD2	TRBV4-3	NA	TRBJ2-3	TGCGCCAGCAGCCAAAAACGGGGGGTGGGCACAGATACGCAGTATTTT	CASSQKRGVGTDTQYF
NA	TRBV6-6	NA	TRBJ1-1	TGTGCCAGCAGTCGAGGGGGTTCCTCAAGGGTGAACACTGAAGCTTTCTTT	CASSRGGSSRVNTEAFF
NA	TRBV30	NA	TRBJ1-2	TGTGCCTGGAGCGCGTCGGGCAGGGGAAACTATGGCTACACCTTC	CAWSASGRGNYGYTF
TRBD1	TRBV5-1	NA	TRBJ1-5	TGCGCCAGCAGCTTGGGGGACAGGGGGCACAATCAGCCCCAGCATTTT	CASSLGDRGHNQPQHF
TRBD1	TRBV6-2/TRBV6-3	NA	TRBJ1-2	TGTGCCAGCAGTTCCTCACTCGACAGGGGGCACTATGGCTACACCTTC	CASSSSLDRGHYGYTF
NA	TRBV5-1	once	TRBJ2-2	TGCGCCAGCAGGCCCTTGAACACCGGGGAGCTGTTTTTT	CASRPLNTGELFF
NA	TRBV4-1	NA	TRBJ1-1	TGCGCCAGCAGCCAAGGGCCAGGGGAGGGCACTGAAGCTTTCTTT	CASSQGPGEGTEAFF
NA	TRBV12-3/TRBV12-4	NA	TRBJ2-3	TGTGCCAGCAGTGAGGGGACACCGGGTACGCAGTATTTT	CASSEGTPGTQYF
NA	TRBV6-5	NA	TRBJ1-1	TGTGCCAGCAGTAGGGGCGGAGACATGAACACTGAAGCTTTCTTT	CASSRGGDMNTEAFF
TRBD2	TRBV25-1	NA	TRBJ2-3	TGTGCCAGCCCTAGAGGGATAGCGGGGGGTCGAGATACGCAGTATTTT	CASPRGIAGGRDTQYF
TRBD1	TRBV28	NA	TRBJ2-1	TGTGCCAGCAGCGATCGACCGGGACAGGGCTCCCATGAGCAGTTCTTC	CASSDRPGQGSHEQFF
TRBD1	TRBV2	NA	TRBJ1-5	TGTGCCAGCAAAGGGACAGGGCGGTGGGATCAGCCCCAGCATTTT	CASKGTGRWDQPQHF
NA	TRBV5-5	NA	TRBJ2-5	TGTGCCAGCAGCTTCCACCCCTCCGCGGTGGGGCTGGAGACCCAGTACTTC	CASSFHPSAVGLETQYF
NA	TRBV4-1	NA	TRBJ2-3	TGCGCCAGCAGCCAAAAAGAGGGGGGGCCCGATACGCAGTATTTT	CASSQKEGGPDTQYF
NA	TRBV6-5	NA	TRBJ2-3	TGTGCCAGCAGTTCGGTCAGGGGGAGGACAGATACGCAGTATTTT	CASSSVRGRTDTQYF
NA	TRBV10-3	NA	TRBJ2-5	TGTGCCATCAGTGAGAGGGAAGAGACCCAGTACTTC	CAISEREETQYF
NA	TRBV18	NA	TRBJ2-2	TGTGCCAGCTCACTACATAGCGTTGCCGGCACCGGGGAGCTGTTTTTT	CASSLHSVAGTGELFF
NA	TRBV30	NA	TRBJ2-1	TGTGCCTGGACCCTCAACAATGAGCAGTTCTTC	CAWTLNNEQFF
NA	TRBV2	NA	TRBJ1-5	TGTGCCAGCAGTGCTAGGAGAGGCAATCAGCCCCAGCATTTT	CASSARRGNQPQHF
TRBD1	TRBV6-5	once	TRBJ2-5	TGTGCCAGCAGTTCCCGGGACAGGGGGGGGACCCAGTACTTC	CASSSRDRGGTQYF
NA	TRBV19	NA	TRBJ1-5	TGTGCCAGTAGTGTGGAGCTTCAGCCCCAGCATTTT	CASSVELQPQHF
NA	TRBV28	NA	TRBJ1-1	TGTGCCAGCAGTTCATGGGGCTTGAACACTGAAGCTTTCTTT	CASSSWGLNTEAFF
TRBD1	TRBV19	NA	TRBJ1-1	TGTGCCAGTAGTATGGGACAGTTAAGCACTGAAGCTTTCTTT	CASSMGQLSTEAFF
NA	TRBV5-6	once	TRBJ1-2	TGTGCCAGCACCTCAGAGATTTTGCGCTATGGCTACACCTTC	CASTSEILRYGYTF
NA	TRBV4-2	NA	TRBJ2-2	TGTGCCAGCAGCCAAGAAGGGGGGTTCAACACCGGGGAGCTGTTTTTT	CASSQEGGFNTGELFF
TRBD1	TRBV6-1	NA	TRBJ1-1	TGTGCCAGCAGTGAAGCGGTGGCAGGGGGCGCGTCTGGGACTGAAGCTTTCTTT	CASSEAVAGGASGTEAFF